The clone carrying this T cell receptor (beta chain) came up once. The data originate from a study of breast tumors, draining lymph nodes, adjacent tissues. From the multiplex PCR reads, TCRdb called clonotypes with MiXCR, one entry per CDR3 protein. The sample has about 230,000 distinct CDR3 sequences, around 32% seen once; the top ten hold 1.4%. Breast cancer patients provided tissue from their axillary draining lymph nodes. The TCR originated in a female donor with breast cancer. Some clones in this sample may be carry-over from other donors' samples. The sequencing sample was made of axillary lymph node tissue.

The CDR3 bases are TGTGCCAGCAGTGAAGCTTACAGGGGAACTGGGGCCAACGCTCTGACTTTC. Translated: CASSEAYRGTGANALTF. The genes are TRBV6-1 and TRBJ2-6, with 7 bases identical to TRBD1. CDR1 MNHNS and CDR2 SASEGT come from the germline V gene. J lost 16 bases, V lost 0 bases, and 18 bases had no gene match. This CDR3 has 17 residues.